These 16 T cell receptor beta chains share one sample of origin, sequenced in a study of T cells in Graves' hyperthyroidism and ophthalmopathy (dated by TCRdb to the late 2010s). The library was made by multiplex PCR. The reads were generated on an Illumina HiSeq 2000. The TCR beta CDR3 regions were amplified from the RNA transcripts. For the first round of RT-PCR on the TCR CDR3, the HTBI primer set was used together with the Qiagen OneStep RT-PCR kit. Using fastp trimming at Q25 and MiXCR clonotype assembly, TCRdb reanalyzed the public sequencing data and kept in-frame beta chains. Rows with a matching CDR3 protein are joined into one entry that keeps the most common DNA and genes. The sample table lists fewer than 350,000 distinct CDR3 sequences, about 14% of them with a count of one. The top ten clones comprise roughly 7.5% of the sample. Sequences were obtained from blood. These receptors were taken from a woman aged 25 to 39 with Graves' hyperthyroidism that later progressed to Graves' ophthalmopathy.

This clonotype has ten or more counts. The rearrangement uses TRBV9 and TRBJ1-1, with a weak D call TRBD1 (5 bases). CDR1 SGDLS and CDR2 YYNGEE come from the germline V gene. Trimming left V 0 bases short and J 4 bases short, with 10 bases between. The CDR3 runs 14 residues. CDR3 nucleotide sequence: TGTGCCAGCAGCGTAGGCATAGGGGCCACTGAAGCTTTCTTT. Translated: CASSVGIGATEAFF.

The chain has TRBV20-1 and TRBJ2-7, with 8 bases aligning to TRBD2. From germline, CDR1 is DFQATT and CDR2 SNEGSKA (reference sequence). The CDR3 loop spans 13 amino acids. CDR3 region: CSGRLAGSYEQYF. Here the CDR3 DNA reads TGCAGCGGTAGGCTAGCGGGTTCCTACGAGCAGTACTTC.

The sample holds many counts of this clonotype. CDR3 coding DNA: TGCAGTGCTAGAGGTTCTAGGGACGTGAGTGAGACCCAGTACTTC. Translated, it gives CSARGSRDVSETQYF. The V gene is TRBV20-1, the J gene TRBJ2-5; D is tentatively TRBD1 or TRBD2 (5 bases each). Germline CDR1 and CDR2: DFQATT and SNEGSKA (reference sequence). Trimming took off 1 base at V and 5 bases at J, with 17 bases between the two ends. CDR3 length equals 15 residues.

The chain uses TRBV25-1 and TRBJ2-3; D is unclear. The CDR3 has 12 amino acids. Germline CDR1 reads MGHDK; CDR2 reads SYGVNS. Trimming removed 4 bases from V and 6 bases from J, with 8 bases in between. The CDR3 region has the DNA TGTGCCAGCAGTGCAGGACGGGATACGCAGTATTTT. Translated, it gives CASSAGRDTQYF.

Note on this clonotype: A much larger clonotype is one base distant, so this may be a read error. V and J are TRBV3-1 and TRBJ1-1; D remains unclear. The V gene's germline CDR1 is LGHDT and CDR2 YNNKEL (reference sequence). This CDR3 is built from 14 residues. V gave up 4 bases and J gave up 1 base, with 10 bases separating them. CDR3 in amino acids: CASSLRTENTEAFF. CDR3 in DNA: TGTGCCAGCAGCCTCCGGACGGAGAACACTGAAGCTTTCTTT.

This clonotype was recorded at least ten times. This sequence joins TRBV14 and TRBJ2-5, with 7 nucleotides matching TRBD1. This CDR3 has 14 residues. Germline CDR1 and CDR2: SGHDN and FVKESK. The junction had 5 bases not matched to a gene; V was cut back by 3 bases and J by 4 bases. CDR3 residues: CASSQNRGTETQYF. The DNA for the CDR3 is TGTGCCAGCAGCCAGAACAGGGGAACAGAGACCCAGTACTTC.

On this clonotype itself: This may be a read error: a much more frequent sequence differs by one nucleotide. The chain is built from TRBV28 and TRBJ2-7; the D gene is possibly TRBD1 (5 bases). From germline, CDR1 is MDHEN and CDR2 SYDVKM. With 2 bases removed from V and 5 bases from J, the gap between germline ends came to 10 bases. The CDR3 extends over 13 amino acids. DNA for the CDR3: TGTGCCAGCAGTTTAGACAGCACCCACGAGCAGTACTTC. Protein: CASSLDSTHEQYF.

This clonotype was recorded at least ten times. V usage is TRBV20-1 and J usage is TRBJ2-4; maybe TRBD2 (7 bases). The V and J ends lost 4 bases and 7 bases respectively, with 17 bases between them. The CDR3 spans 14 residues. Germline CDR1 is DFQATT and CDR2 is SNEGSKA (reference sequence). CDR3 nucleotide sequence: TGCAGTGCTAAAAAGGGAGGGGGGTGGAACATTCAGTACTTC. Protein: CSAKKGGGWNIQYF.

This clonotype was seen ten or more times. This chain joins TRBV3-1 and TRBJ2-7, with 8 bases lining up with TRBD1. The CDR3 sequence is 13 residues long. From germline, CDR1 is LGHDT and CDR2 YNNKEL (reference sequence). The J segment lost 6 bases and the V segment lost 5 bases, leaving 6 bases of the junction unmatched. Here the CDR3 DNA reads TGTGCCAGCAGCTCGCGAACAGGGGGCGAGCAGTACTTC. Residues: CASSSRTGGEQYF.

At least ten counts were recorded for this clonotype. This chain connects TRBV3-1 to TRBJ2-2; D remains unclear. Trimming cost V 0 bases and J 3 bases, with 11 bases left between them. The CDR3 covers 16 residues. Germline V gives CDR1 LGHDT, CDR2 YNNKEL (reference sequence). The CDR3 DNA sequence: TGTGCCAGCAGCCAAGAGGTCGCAGGCGACACCGGGGAGCTGTTTTTT. Amino acid sequence: CASSQEVAGDTGELFF.

This chain joins TRBV20-1 and TRBJ2-2; maybe TRBD1 (6 bases). This CDR3 spans 14 amino acids. V lost 6 bases and J 6 bases, leaving 17 bases between the germline ends. Germline V gives CDR1 DFQATT, CDR2 SNEGSKA (reference sequence). The CDR3 DNA reads as TGCAGTGCCCACAAAAAGGGGGTTCCCGGGGAGCTGTTTTTT. Amino acids: CSAHKKGVPGELFF.

This clonotype was seen repeatedly, ten times or more. This chain joins TRBV7-8 and TRBJ2-1; 7 bases match TRBD2. The CDR3 runs 14 residues. J lost 8 bases, V lost 5 bases, and 9 bases had no gene match. Germline loops: CDR1 SGHVS, CDR2 FQNEAQ. The CDR3: CASSHWGGGDEQFF. In nucleotides, the CDR3 is TGTGCCAGCAGCCACTGGGGTGGGGGGGATGAGCAGTTCTTC.

V usage is TRBV6-7 and J usage is TRBJ2-7, with 8 bases fitting TRBD1. TRBV6-7 belongs to the ORF category, with a function that is uncertain. The CDR3 covers 15 residues. The V gene end was trimmed by 5 bases and the J gene end by 5 bases; junction bases not matched to a gene: 11. In DNA, the CDR3 is TGTGCCAGCAGTCCCAGGACAGGGTTTCTCCACGAGCAGTACTTC. Its protein is CASSPRTGFLHEQYF.

This clonotype was found many times. The CDR3 loop reads CASTPQMNTEAFF. The CDR3 DNA reads as TGTGCCAGCACCCCTCAGATGAACACTGAAGCTTTCTTT. V gene TRBV12-3 or TRBV12-4 combines with J gene TRBJ1-1; D is unclear. Trimming pared 7 bases from V and 0 bases from J, leaving 9 bases between. The CDR3 runs 13 residues.

This clonotype was picked up many times. V and J are TRBV4-1 and TRBJ2-7; 8 bases map to TRBD2. Trimming at V came to 1 base and at J to 4 bases, leaving 3 bases not matched to a gene. CDR1 and CDR2 from the germline V gene are MGHRA and YSYEKL. The length of the CDR3 is 14 residues. As DNA, the CDR3 is TGCGCCAGCAGCCAAGTTGCGGGAGGTTACGAGCAGTACTTC. Its translation: CASSQVAGGYEQYF.

This clonotype has ten or more counts. The rearrangement links TRBV11-2 to TRBJ2-7, with D perhaps matching TRBD2 (6 bases). The V gene lost 3 bases and the J gene lost 3 bases, with 12 bases spanning the gap. The CDR3 consists of 14 residues. Per germline, CDR1 SGHAT and CDR2 FQNNGV. The CDR3 DNA reads TGTGCCAGCAGCTTTGCGGGGACCTACTACGAGCAGTACTTC. It specifies CASSFAGTYYEQYF.